Reported below is one TCR beta chain. Its antigen is not known. The protocol was immunoSEQ multiplex PCR, while the TCRdb copy is restricted to in-frame clones and leaves out a portion. Of around 12,000 clones listed, roughly 66% are singletons. This entry is derived from a study of vaccination effects on CD4 cells after COVID-19. Study conclusions and caveats: Marked contraction was observed in infection-induced and vaccine-induced clones late after vaccination.

The CDR3 sequence is 16 residues long. Before sequencing, viral peptide pools were used by the ViraFEST assay to expand antigen-specific CD4+ T cells. Subsequent to a culture period of more than 9 days, CD4+ T cells were isolated. This individual tested PCR-positive for SARS-CoV-2 infection between March and December 2020. The cohort was immunized with two doses of either the BNT162b2 or mRNA-1273 vaccine. Cultures of approximately 2.1 million PBMC per well contained about 10 IU/ml IL-2 plus 10 ug/ml peptides. Days 3 and 7 were when half the medium was replaced with IL-2 medium. This sequence was found in a human donor who had a prior SARS-CoV-2 infection. The starting material was CD4+ T cells from PBMCs cultured with HCoV-NL63 spike peptides, obtained after COVID-19 vaccination. The chain carries TRBV12-1 and TRBJ2-4; TRBD2 reflects the table's D call only, with no check against the DNA. TRBV12-1 is recorded as a pseudogene. CDR3 loop: CASSSTSGRGRDIQYF. As DNA, the CDR3 is TGTGCCAGCAGCTCCACCAGCGGGAGGGGTCGGGACATTCAGTACTTC.